A single T cell receptor beta chain is shown here with its context. PCR amplification relied on 60 Vbeta primers (plus 13 Jbeta primers). Profiling relied on immunoSEQ multiplex PCR, and the TCRdb table lists in-frame clones only, not all of them. The sample lists 150,000 to 200,000 clones, approximately 75% seen once, with 1.5% to 2% in the top ten. J gave up 2 bases and V 5 bases, and 9 bases lay outside the gene matches. The CDR3 is made up of 16 amino acids. CDR1 and CDR2 from the germline V gene are SNHLY and FYNNEI. The data originate from a study of cytomegalovirus exposure and HLA in healthy donors.

V and J are TRBV2 and TRBJ2-7, with 10 positions matching TRBD1. The TCR comes from a woman aged 18-29 years in good health and CMV-seronegative. Material for sequencing was PBMCs. The CDR3 loop reads CASSKWGTGVTYEQYF. The CDR3 bases are TGTGCCAGCAGTAAATGGGGGACAGGGGTCACCTACGAGCAGTACTTC.